Listed below are T cell receptor beta chains from one sample, sequenced in a study of blood T cell repertoires in COVID-19. Sequenced by immunoSEQ multiplex PCR; TCRdb stores in-frame clones only, minus some. The data contain fewer than 35,000 clones, roughly 84% of them singletons. Sequenced material: peripheral blood. The receptor set was obtained from a human donor in a cohort sampled during active COVID-19. CDR3s include the opening cysteine and the closing phenylalanine or tryptophan. D genes are given only for firm matches. Size is omitted from some rows. Given values are once, few, many or a class for expanded clones.

j_gene | abundance | v_gene | d_gene | CDR3aa | CDR3nt
TRBJ2-2 | few | TRBV7-8 | . | CAAGSSGLPYTGELFF | TGTGCCGCGGGGTCATCAGGGCTCCCTTACACCGGGGAGCTGTTTTTT
TRBJ2-6 | . | TRBV4-3 | . | CASSQAGSGANVLTF | TGCGCCAGCAGCCAAGCAGGGTCTGGGGCCAACGTCCTGACTTTC
TRBJ1-2 | . | TRBV11-2 | TRBD1 | CASSPGQGNYGYTF | TGTGCCAGCAGCCCCGGACAGGGGAACTATGGCTACACCTTC
TRBJ2-1 | . | TRBV4-3 | . | CASSPGHYYNEQFF | TGCGCCAGCAGCCCGGGACACTACTACAATGAGCAGTTCTTC
TRBJ1-4 | . | TRBV7-8 | TRBD1 | CASSLGQGGEKLFF | TGTGCCAGCAGCTTAGGACAGGGTGGGGAAAAACTGTTTTTT
TRBJ1-1 | few | TRBV19 | TRBD1 | CASSETGGKGTEAFF | TGTGCCAGTAGTGAGACAGGGGGAAAGGGCACTGAAGCTTTCTTT
TRBJ2-7 | . | TRBV30 | TRBD2 | CAWSPRGGVTYEQYF | TGTGCCTGGAGTCCCCGCGGGGGGGTTACCTACGAGCAGTACTTC
TRBJ1-5 | . | TRBV5-8 | TRBD1 | CASSKGQGVNQPQHF | TGTGCCAGCAGCAAGGGACAGGGTGTCAATCAGCCCCAGCATTTT
TRBJ1-2 | . | TRBV15 | . | CATSRDGRTDSNYGYTF | TGTGCCACCAGCAGGGACGGAAGGACAGACTCAAATTATGGCTACACCTTC
TRBJ2-7 | . | TRBV3-1/TRBV3-2 | . | CASSPLTSSYEQYF | TGTGCCAGCAGCCCCCTCACTAGCAGCTACGAGCAGTACTTC
TRBJ1-2 | . | TRBV11-2 | TRBD1 | CASSLTQGANGYTF | TGTGCCAGCAGCTTAACACAGGGGGCAAATGGCTACACCTTC
TRBJ1-4 | . | TRBV10-3 | TRBD1 | CATGQGTNEKLFF | TGTGCCACCGGACAGGGGACTAATGAAAAACTGTTTTTT
TRBJ2-5 | few | TRBV11-1 | TRBD2 | CASSLGTRETQYF | TGTGCCAGCAGCTTAGGGACTAGGGAGACCCAGTACTTC
TRBJ1-2 | . | TRBV3-1/TRBV3-2 | . | CASSPHRKYGYTF | TGTGCCAGCAGCCCCCACAGGAAGTATGGCTACACCTTC
TRBJ1-1 | . | TRBV28 | TRBD1 | CASRDRVTEAFF | TGTGCCAGCAGAGACAGGGTCACTGAAGCTTTCTTT
TRBJ1-1 | . | TRBV7-2 | . | CASSPFTDRTEAFF | TGTGCCAGCAGCCCCTTCACCGATCGGACAGAAGCTTTCTTT